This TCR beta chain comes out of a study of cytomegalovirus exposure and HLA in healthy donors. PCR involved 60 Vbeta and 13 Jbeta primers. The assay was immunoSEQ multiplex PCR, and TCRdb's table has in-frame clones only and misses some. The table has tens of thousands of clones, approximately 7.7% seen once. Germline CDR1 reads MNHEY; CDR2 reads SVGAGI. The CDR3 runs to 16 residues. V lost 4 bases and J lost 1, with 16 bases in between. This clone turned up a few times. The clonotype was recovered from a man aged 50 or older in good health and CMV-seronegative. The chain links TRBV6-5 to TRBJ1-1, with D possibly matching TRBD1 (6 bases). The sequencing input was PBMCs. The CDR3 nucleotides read TGTGCCAGCAGTTCTACCTCGACAGGACCGAACACTGAAGCTTTCTTT. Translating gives CASSSTSTGPNTEAFF.